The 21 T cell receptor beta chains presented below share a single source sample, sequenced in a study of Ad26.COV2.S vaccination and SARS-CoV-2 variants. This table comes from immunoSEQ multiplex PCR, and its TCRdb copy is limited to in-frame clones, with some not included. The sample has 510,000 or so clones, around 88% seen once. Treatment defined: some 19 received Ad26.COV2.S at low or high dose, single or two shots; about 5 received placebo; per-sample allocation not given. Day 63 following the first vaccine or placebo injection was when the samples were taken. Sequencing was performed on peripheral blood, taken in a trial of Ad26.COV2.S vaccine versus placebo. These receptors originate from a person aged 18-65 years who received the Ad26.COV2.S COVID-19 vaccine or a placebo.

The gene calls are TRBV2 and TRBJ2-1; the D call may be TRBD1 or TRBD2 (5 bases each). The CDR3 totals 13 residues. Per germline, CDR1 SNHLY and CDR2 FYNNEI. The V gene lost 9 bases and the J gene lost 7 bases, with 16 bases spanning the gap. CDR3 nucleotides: TGTGCCAGGCGCCGGGACCAAACGAATGAGCAGTTCTTC. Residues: CARRRDQTNEQFF.

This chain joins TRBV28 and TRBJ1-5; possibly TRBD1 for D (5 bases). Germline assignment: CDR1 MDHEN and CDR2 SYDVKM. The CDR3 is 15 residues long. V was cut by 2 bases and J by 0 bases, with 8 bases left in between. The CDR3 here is CASSLVGDSNQPQHF. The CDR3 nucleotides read TGTGCCAGCAGTTTAGTAGGGGATAGCAATCAGCCCCAGCATTTT.

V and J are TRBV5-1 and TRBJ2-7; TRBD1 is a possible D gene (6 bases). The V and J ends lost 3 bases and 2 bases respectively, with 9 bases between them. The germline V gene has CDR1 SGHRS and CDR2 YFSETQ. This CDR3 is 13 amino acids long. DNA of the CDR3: TGCGCCAGCAGCTCAGCAGGGGCCTACGAGCAGTACTTC. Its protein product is CASSSAGAYEQYF.

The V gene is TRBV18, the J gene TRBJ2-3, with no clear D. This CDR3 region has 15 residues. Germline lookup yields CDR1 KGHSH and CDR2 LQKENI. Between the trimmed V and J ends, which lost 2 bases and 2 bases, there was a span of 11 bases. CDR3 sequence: CASSPGDLNTDTQYF. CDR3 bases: TGTGCCAGCTCACCAGGCGACTTGAACACAGATACGCAGTATTTT.

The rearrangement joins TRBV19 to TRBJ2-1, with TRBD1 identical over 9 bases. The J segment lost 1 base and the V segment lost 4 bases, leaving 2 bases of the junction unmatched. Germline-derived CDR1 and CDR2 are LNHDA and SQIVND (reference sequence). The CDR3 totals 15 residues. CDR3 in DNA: TGTGCCAGTAGTAGAGGGACAGGGTCCTACAATGAGCAGTTCTTC. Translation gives CASSRGTGSYNEQFF.

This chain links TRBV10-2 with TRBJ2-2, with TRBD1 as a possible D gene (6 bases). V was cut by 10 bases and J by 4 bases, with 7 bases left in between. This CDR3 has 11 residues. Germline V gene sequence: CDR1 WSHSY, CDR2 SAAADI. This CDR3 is CAIRGTGELFF. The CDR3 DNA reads TGCGCCATCAGGGGCACCGGGGAGCTGTTTTTT.

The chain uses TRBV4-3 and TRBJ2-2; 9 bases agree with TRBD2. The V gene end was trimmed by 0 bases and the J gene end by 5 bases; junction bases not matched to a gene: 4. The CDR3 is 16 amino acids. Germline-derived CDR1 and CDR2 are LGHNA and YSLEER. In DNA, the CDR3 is TGCGCCAGCAGCCAAGATAGGCTAGCGGGAACCGGGGAGCTGTTTTTT. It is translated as CASSQDRLAGTGELFF.

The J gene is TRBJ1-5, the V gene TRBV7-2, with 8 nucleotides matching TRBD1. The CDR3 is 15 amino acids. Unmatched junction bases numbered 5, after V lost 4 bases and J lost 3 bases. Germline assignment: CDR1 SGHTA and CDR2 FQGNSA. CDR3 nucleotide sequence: TGTGCCAGCAGCTCCCAGACAGGGGCCAATCAGCCCCAGCATTTT. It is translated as CASSSQTGANQPQHF.

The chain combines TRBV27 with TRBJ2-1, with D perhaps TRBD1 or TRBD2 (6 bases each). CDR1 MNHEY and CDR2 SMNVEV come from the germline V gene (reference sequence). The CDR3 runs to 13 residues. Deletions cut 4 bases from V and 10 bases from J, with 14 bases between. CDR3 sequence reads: CASSSQTRGEQFF. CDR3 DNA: TGTGCCAGCAGTTCCCAGACTAGGGGGGAGCAGTTCTTC.

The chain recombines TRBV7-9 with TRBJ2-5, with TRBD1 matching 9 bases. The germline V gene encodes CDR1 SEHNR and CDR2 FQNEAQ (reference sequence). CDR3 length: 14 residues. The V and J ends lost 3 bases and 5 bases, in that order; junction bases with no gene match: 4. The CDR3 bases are TGTGCCAGCAGCTTTGGGACAGGGCGGGAGACCCAGTACTTC. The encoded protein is CASSFGTGRETQYF.

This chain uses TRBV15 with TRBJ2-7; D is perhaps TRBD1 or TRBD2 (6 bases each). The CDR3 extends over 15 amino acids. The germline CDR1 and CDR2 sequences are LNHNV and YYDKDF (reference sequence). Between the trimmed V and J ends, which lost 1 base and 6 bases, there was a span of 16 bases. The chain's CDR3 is CATSRGGGSRFEQYF. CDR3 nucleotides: TGTGCCACCAGCAGAGGAGGGGGGAGCAGGTTCGAGCAGTACTTC.

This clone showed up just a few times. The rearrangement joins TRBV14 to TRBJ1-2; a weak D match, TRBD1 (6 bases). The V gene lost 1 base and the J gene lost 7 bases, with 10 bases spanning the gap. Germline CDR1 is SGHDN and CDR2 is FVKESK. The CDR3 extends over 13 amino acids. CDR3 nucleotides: TGTGCCAGCAGCCAAGGAGGGGGTGGTGGCTACACCTTC. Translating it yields CASSQGGGGGYTF.

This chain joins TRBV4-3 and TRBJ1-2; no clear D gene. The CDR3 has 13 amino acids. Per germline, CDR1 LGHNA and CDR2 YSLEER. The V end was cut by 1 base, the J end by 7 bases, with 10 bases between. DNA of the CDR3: TGCGCCAGCAGCCAAGGTCTGGCCCCTGGCTACACCTTC. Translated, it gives CASSQGLAPGYTF.

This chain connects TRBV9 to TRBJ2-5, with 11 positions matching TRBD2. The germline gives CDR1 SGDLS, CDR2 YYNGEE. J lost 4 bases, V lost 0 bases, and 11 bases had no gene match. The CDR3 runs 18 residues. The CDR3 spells CASSVGTSGSRGGETQYF. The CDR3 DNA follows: TGTGCCAGCAGCGTAGGCACTAGCGGGAGTCGAGGGGGAGAGACCCAGTACTTC. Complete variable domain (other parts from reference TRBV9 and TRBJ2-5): DSGVTQTPKHLITATGQRVTLRCSPRSGDLSVYWYQQSLDQGLQFLIQYYNGEERAKGNILERFSAQQFPDLHSELNLSSLELGDSALYFCASSVGTSGSRGGETQYFGPGTRLLVL.

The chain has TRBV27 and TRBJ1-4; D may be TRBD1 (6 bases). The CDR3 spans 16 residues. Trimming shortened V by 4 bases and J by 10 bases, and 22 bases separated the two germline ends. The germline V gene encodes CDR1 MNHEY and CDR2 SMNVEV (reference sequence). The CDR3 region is CASSSITGLLAGKLFF. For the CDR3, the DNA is TGTGCCAGCAGTTCTATCACAGGGCTCTTGGCGGGAAAACTGTTTTTT. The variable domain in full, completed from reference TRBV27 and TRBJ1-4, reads EAQVTQNPRYLITVTGKKLTVTCSQNMNHEYMSWYRQDPGLGLRQIYYSMNVEVTDKGDVPEGYKVSRKEKRNFPLILESPSPNQTSLYFCASSSITGLLAGKLFFGSGTQLSVL.

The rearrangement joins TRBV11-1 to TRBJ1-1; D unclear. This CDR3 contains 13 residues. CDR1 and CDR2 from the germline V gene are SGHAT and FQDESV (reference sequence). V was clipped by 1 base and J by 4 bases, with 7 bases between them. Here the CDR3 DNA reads TGTGCCAGCAGCTTAGAGGTTACCACTGAAGCTTTCTTT. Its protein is CASSLEVTTEAFF. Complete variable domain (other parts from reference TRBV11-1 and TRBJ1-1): EAEVAQSPRYKITEKSQAVAFWCDPISGHATLYWYRQILGQGPELLVQFQDESVVDDSQLPKDRFSAERLKGVDSTLKIQPAELGDSAMYLCASSLEVTTEAFFGQGTRLTVV.

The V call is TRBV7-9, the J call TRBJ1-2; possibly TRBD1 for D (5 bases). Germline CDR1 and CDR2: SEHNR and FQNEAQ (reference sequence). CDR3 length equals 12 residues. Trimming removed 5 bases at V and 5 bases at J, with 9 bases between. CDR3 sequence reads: CASSPDRYGYTF. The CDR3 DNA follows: TGTGCCAGCAGCCCTGACAGATATGGCTACACCTTC.

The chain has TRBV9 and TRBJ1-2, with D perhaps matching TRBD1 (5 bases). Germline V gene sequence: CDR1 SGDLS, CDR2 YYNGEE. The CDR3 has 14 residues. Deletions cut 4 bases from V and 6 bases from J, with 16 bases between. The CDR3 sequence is CASSPVGALDGYTF. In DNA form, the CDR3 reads TGTGCCAGCAGCCCAGTCGGGGCTCTCGATGGCTACACCTTC.

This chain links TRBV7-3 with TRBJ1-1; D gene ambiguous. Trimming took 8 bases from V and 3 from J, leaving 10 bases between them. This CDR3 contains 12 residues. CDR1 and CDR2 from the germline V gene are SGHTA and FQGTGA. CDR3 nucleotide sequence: TGTGCCAGCGGGAACTCAGACACTGAAGCTTTCTTT. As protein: CASGNSDTEAFF.

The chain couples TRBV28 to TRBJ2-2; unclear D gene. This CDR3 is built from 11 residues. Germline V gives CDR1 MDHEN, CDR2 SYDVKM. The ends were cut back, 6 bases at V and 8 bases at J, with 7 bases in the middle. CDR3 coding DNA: TGTGCCAGCAGCCCCGTAGGGGAGCTGTTTTTT. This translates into CASSPVGELFF.

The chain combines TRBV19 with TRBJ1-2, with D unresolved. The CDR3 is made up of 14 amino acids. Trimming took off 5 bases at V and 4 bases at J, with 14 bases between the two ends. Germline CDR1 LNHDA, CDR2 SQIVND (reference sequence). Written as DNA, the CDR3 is TGTGCCAGTAGTCCCGGGGAGGCAGGCTATGGCTACACCTTC. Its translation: CASSPGEAGYGYTF.